This T cell receptor beta chain was profiled in a study of T cells in Graves' hyperthyroidism and ophthalmopathy. Amplification of TCR beta CDR3 regions was performed using RNA transcripts as template. First-round RT-PCR targeting the TCR CDR3 was performed with the HTBI primer set. TCRdb analysed the multiplex PCR reads with MiXCR anew, one entry per CDR3 protein. The repertoire includes around 580,000 distinct CDR3 sequences, just over 45% of them detected once, and about 7.8% sits in the top ten. V lost 4 bases and J lost 5; bases outside the gene matches: 6. Looked up from germline, CDR1 is SGHVS and CDR2 is FNYEAQ. CDR3 length equals 14 residues.

The rearrangement joins TRBV7-6 to TRBJ2-7; 9 positions agree with TRBD2. The sequenced sample was peripheral blood or thyroid tissue (not recorded which). The TCR was taken from a young woman with Graves' hyperthyroidism. CDR3 nucleotides: TGTGCCAGCAGCTATAGCGGGAGTAGGAACGAGCAGTACTTC. This translates into CASSYSGSRNEQYF.